This T cell receptor beta chain was sequenced during a study of blood T cell repertoires in COVID-19. In Cohort 3, a recovered donor had either two negative PCRs, clearance, or symptom resolution. CDR1 and CDR2 from the germline V gene are SNHLY and FYNNEI. V shed 5 bases and J shed 2 bases, with 15 bases lying between them. The CDR3 covers 16 residues. Sequencing used immunoSEQ multiplex PCR; TCRdb keeps in-frame clones, though not all of them. The sample records about 180,000 clones, 75% to 90% being singletons. This rearrangement joins TRBV2 to TRBJ2-2; D is possibly TRBD1 (8 bases). This sequence was found in a man aged 35-49 years who had recovered from COVID-19. The specimen sequenced was PBMCs or T cells enriched from blood (not recorded which). CDR3 DNA sequence: TGTGCCAGCAGTCTTGACAGGGGACTAAACACCGGGGAGCTGTTTTTT. This encodes CASSLDRGLNTGELFF.